This T cell receptor (beta chain) was sequenced during a study of blood T cell repertoires in COVID-19. The ends lost 5 bases at V and 4 bases at J; junction bases unmatched: 12. The CDR3 runs 16 residues. In germline, CDR1 is SEHNR, CDR2 FQNEAQ (reference sequence). The method was immunoSEQ multiplex PCR; TCRdb's version includes in-frame clones alone and lacks a portion of them. The sample records roughly 120,000 clones, approximately 80% being singletons. This chain joins TRBV7-9 and TRBJ2-7; 9 positions agree with TRBD2. Sequenced input: peripheral blood. The clonotype originates from a human donor in a cohort sampled during active COVID-19. For the CDR3, the DNA is TGTGCCAGCAGCATGACTAGCGGCCTGGGATTTTACGAGCAGTACTTC. Its protein product is CASSMTSGLGFYEQYF.